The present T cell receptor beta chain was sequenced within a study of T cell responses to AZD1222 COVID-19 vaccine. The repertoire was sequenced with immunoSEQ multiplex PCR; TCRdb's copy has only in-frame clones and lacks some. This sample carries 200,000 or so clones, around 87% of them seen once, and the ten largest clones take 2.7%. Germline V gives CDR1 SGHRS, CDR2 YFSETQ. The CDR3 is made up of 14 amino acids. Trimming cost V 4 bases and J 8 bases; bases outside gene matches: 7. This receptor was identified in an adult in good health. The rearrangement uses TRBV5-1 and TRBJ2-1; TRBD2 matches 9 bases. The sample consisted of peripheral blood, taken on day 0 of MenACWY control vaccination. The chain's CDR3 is CASSRGRAEDEQFF. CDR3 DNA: TGCGCCAGCAGCCGCGGGAGGGCCGAGGATGAGCAGTTCTTC.